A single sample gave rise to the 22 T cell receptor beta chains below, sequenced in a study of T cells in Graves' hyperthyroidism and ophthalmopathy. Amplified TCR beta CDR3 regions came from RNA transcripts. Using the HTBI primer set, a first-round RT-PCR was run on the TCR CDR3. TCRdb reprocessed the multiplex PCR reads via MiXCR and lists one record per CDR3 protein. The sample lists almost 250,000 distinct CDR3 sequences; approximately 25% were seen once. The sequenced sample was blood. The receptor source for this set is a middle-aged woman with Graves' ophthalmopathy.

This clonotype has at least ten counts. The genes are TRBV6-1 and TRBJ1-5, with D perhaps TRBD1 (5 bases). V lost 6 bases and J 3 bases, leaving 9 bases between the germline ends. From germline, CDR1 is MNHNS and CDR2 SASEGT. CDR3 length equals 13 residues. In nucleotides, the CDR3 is TGTGCCAGCAGCCGCGGACACAATCAGCCCCAGCATTTT. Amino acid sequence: CASSRGHNQPQHF.

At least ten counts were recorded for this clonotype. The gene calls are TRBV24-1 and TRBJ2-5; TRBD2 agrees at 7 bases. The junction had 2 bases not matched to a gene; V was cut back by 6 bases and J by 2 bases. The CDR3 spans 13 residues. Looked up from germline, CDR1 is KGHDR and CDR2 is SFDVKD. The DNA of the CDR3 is TGTGCCACCAGTCCGGGAGGACAAGAGACCCAGTACTTC. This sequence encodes CATSPGGQETQYF.

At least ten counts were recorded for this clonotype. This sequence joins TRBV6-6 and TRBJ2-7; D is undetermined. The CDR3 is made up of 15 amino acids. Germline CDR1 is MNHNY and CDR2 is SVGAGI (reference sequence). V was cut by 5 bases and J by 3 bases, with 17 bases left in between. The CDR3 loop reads CASSLRPALLYEQYF. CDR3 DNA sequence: TGTGCCAGCAGTCTAAGGCCAGCGCTTCTCTACGAGCAGTACTTC.

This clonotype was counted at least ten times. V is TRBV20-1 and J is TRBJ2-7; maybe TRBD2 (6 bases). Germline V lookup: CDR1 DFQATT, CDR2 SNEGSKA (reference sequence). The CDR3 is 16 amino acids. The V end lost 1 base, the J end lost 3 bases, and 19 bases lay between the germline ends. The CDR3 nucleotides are TGCAGTGCTAGAGGTGGTAGCGGCCAAATGAACTACGAGCAGTACTTC. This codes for CSARGGSGQMNYEQYF.

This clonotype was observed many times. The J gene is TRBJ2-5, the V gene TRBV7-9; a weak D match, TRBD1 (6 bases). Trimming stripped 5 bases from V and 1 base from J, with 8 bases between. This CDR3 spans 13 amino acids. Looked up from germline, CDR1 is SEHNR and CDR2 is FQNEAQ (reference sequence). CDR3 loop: CASSRQVQETQYF. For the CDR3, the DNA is TGTGCCAGCAGCCGACAGGTCCAAGAGACCCAGTACTTC.

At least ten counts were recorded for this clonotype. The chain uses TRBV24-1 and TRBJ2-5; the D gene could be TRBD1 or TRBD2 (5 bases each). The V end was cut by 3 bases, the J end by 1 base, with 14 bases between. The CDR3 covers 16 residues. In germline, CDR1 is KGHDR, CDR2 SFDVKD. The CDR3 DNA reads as TGTGCCACCAGTGATCACGGGGCGCATCTCCAAGAGACCCAGTACTTC. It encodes CATSDHGAHLQETQYF.

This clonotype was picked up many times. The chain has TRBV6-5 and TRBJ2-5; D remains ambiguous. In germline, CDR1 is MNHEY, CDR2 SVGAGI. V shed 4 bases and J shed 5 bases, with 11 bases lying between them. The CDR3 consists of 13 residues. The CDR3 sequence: CASSSGPRETQYF. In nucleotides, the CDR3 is TGTGCCAGCAGTTCCGGGCCTCGGGAGACCCAGTACTTC.

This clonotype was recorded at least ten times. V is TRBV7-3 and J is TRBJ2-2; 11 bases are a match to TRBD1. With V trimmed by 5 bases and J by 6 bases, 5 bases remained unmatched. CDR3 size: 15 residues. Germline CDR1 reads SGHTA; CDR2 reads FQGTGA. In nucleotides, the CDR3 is TGTGCCAGCAGCCTGGACAGGGGGCCTCCCGGGGAGCTGTTTTTT. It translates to CASSLDRGPPGELFF.

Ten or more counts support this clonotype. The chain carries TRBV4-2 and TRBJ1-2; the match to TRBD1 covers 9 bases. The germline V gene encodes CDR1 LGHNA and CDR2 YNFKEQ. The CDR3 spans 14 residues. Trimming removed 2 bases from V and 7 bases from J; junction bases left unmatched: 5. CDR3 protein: CASSQTGTGTGYTF. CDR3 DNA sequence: TGTGCCAGCAGCCAAACCGGGACAGGGACTGGCTACACCTTC.

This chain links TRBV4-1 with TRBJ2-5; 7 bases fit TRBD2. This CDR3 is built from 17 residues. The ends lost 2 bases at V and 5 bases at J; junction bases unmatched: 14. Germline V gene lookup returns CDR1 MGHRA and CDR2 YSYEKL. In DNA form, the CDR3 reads TGCGCCAGCAGCCAACTTCCCCGGTGGAGCGGGAAGGAGACCCAGTACTTC. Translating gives CASSQLPRWSGKETQYF.

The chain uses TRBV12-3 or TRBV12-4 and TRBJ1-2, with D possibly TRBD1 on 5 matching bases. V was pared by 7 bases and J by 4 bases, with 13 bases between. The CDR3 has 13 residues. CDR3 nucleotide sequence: TGTGCCAGCACCAGGGACGGGTTCTATGGCTACACCTTC. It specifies CASTRDGFYGYTF.

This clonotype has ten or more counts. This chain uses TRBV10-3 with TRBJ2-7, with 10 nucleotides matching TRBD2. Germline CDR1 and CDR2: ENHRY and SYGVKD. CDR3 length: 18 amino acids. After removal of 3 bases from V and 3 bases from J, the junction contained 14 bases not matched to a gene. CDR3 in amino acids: CAISEGRLAGFPGYEQYF. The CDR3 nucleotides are TGTGCCATCAGTGAAGGGAGACTAGCGGGCTTCCCGGGCTACGAGCAGTACTTC.

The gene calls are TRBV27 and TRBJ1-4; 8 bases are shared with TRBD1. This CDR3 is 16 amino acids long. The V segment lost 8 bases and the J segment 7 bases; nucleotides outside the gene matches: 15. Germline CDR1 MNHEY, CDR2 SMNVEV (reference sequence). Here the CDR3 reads CASGRSRGRVGEKLFF. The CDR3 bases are TGTGCCAGCGGCCGCTCCAGGGGGCGGGTTGGTGAAAAACTGTTTTTT. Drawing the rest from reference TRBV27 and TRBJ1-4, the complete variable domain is EAQVTQNPRYLITVTGKKLTVTCSQNMNHEYMSWYRQDPGLGLRQIYYSMNVEVTDKGDVPEGYKVSRKEKRNFPLILESPSPNQTSLYFCASGRSRGRVGEKLFFGSGTQLSVL.

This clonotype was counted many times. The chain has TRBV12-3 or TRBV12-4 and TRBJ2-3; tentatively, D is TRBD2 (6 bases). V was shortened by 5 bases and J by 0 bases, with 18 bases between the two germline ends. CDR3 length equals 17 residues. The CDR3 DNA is TGTGCCAGCAGTCCGCCCGGGAGCGGAGCTAGCACAGATACGCAGTATTTT. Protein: CASSPPGSGASTDTQYF.

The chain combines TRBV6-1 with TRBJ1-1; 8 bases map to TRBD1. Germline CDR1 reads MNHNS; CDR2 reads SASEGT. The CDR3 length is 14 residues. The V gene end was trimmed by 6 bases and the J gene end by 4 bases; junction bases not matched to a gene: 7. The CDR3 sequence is CASRPDDRGTEAFF. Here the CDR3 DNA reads TGTGCCAGCAGACCCGATGACAGGGGCACTGAAGCTTTCTTT.

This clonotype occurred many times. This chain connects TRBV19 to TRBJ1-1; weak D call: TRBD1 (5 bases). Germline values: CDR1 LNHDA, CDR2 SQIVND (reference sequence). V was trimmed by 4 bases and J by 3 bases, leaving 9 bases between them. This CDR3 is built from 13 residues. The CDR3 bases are TGTGCCAGTAGTAGGGACCTGGACACTGAAGCTTTCTTT. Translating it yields CASSRDLDTEAFF.

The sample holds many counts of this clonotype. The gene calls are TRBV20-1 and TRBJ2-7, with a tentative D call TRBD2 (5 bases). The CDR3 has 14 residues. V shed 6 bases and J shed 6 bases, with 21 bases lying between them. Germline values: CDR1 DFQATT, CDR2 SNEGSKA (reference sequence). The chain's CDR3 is CSAPEELERSEQYF. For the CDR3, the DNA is TGCAGTGCCCCGGAGGAACTAGAACGGTCCGAGCAGTACTTC.

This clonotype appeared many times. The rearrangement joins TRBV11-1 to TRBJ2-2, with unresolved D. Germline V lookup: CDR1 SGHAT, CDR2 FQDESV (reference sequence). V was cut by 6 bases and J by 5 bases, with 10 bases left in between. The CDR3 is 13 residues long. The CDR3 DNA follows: TGTGCCAGCAGTTTGCCACTGACCGGGGAGCTGTTTTTT. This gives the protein CASSLPLTGELFF.

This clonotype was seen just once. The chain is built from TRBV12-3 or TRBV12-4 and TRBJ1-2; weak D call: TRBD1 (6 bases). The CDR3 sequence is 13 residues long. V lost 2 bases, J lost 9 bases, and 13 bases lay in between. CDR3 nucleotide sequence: TGTGCCAGCAGTTTAAAACAGGGACGTAGCTACACCTTC. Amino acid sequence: CASSLKQGRSYTF.

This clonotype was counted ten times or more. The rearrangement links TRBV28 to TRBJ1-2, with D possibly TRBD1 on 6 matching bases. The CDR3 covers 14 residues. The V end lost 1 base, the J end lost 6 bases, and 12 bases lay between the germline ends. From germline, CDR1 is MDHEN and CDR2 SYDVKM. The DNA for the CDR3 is TGTGCCAGCAGTTTATCATCAGGGGTTCATGGCTACACCTTC. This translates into CASSLSSGVHGYTF.

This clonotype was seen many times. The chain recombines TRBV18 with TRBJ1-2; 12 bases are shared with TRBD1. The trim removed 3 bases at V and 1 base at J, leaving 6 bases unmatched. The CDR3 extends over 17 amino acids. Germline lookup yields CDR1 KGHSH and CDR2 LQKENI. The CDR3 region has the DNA TGTGCCAGCTCACCCTCGGGACAGGGGGCCCTTAACTATGGCTACACCTTC. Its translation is CASSPSGQGALNYGYTF.

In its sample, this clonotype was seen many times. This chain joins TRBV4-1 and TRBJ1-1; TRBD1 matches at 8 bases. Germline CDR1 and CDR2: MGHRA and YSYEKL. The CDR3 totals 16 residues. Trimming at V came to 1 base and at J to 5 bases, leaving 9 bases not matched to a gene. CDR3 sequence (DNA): TGCGCCAGCAGCCAAGGAGGAGGACAGGGAACTACTGAAGCTTTCTTT. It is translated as CASSQGGGQGTTEAFF.